This T cell receptor beta chain was obtained from a study of identical twins. A universal primer site came from template switching; cDNA carried unique molecular identifiers. TCRdb recomputed calls from the 5' RACE reads with MiXCR, one row per CDR3 protein. The sample gives a few hundred thousand distinct CDR3 sequences, more than 9% of which show up once; roughly 3% is in the top ten. For this clonotype: Its antigen is as yet unknown.

Study-level results: Cord blood's abundant beta clonotypes had fewer insertions, unlike memory repertoires. Analyses of zero insertions could, in part, be confounded by invariant MAIT and iNKT cells.

These same records also appear under a second study, on yellow fever vaccine responses in identical twins. That work contributes: Reportedly, twins' vaccine T cell responses looked partly convergent and partly personalized.

Specimen: PBMCs. The sequence was collected from a woman under 30 in good health.

CDR3 in amino acids: CASSSGWENEQFF. The CDR3, as DNA: TGTGCCAGCAGCTCGGGTTGGGAAAATGAGCAGTTCTTC. The chain couples TRBV7-9 to TRBJ2-1, with D unresolved. The CDR3 spans 13 residues. Germline V CDR1 and CDR2: SEHNR, FQNEAQ (reference sequence). The V end lost 4 bases, the J end lost 7 bases, and 11 bases lay between the germline ends.